Listed below are T cell receptor beta chains from one sample, sequenced in a study of shared clonotypes between healthy human individuals. The data were produced by immunoSEQ multiplex PCR, yet TCRdb's version contains in-frame clones alone and is incomplete. Of some 2.1 million clones detected, 93% appear once; the ten largest clones hold about 1.6%. Material: naive CD8+ T cells from PBMCs. These receptors came from a young man in good health. Some clones in this sample may be carry-over from other donors' samples. Each CDR3 is given with its conserved first and last residue. A D gene is named only where the DNA matches it firmly. Only some rows state a clone size, as once, few, many or a class for expanded clones.

J | size | D | V | length | CDR3 | DNA
TRBJ2-1 | - | - | TRBV7-3 | 17 | CASSLTQSPRSYNEQFF | TGTGCCAGCAGCTTAACGCAATCCCCCCGTTCCTACAATGAGCAGTTCTTC
TRBJ2-7 | - | TRBD1 | TRBV9 | 15 | CASSPRDSPPNEQYF | TGTGCCAGCAGCCCGAGGGACAGCCCGCCCAACGAGCAGTACTTC
TRBJ2-2 | - | TRBD1 | TRBV7-3 | 14 | CASSPGQGTGELFF | TGTGCCAGCAGCCCCGGACAGGGGACCGGGGAGCTGTTTTTT
TRBJ1-4 | - | - | TRBV6-5 | 16 | CASSYSGRGVKEKLFF | TGTGCCAGCAGTTACTCTGGCAGGGGAGTGAAAGAAAAACTGTTTTTT
TRBJ1-2 | - | - | TRBV13 | 20 | CASSLGIGWDRINPEAGYTF | TGTGCCAGCAGCTTAGGGATCGGCTGGGACCGAATCAACCCTGAGGCTGGCTACACCTTC
TRBJ2-5 | once | - | TRBV4-1 | 16 | CASSQEGLNVQETQYF | TGCGCCAGCAGCCAAGAGGGACTGAACGTCCAAGAGACCCAGTACTTC
TRBJ2-3 | - | TRBD2 | TRBV12-5 | 19 | CASGLWGPSGRAPTDTQYF | TGTGCTAGTGGTTTGTGGGGCCCTAGCGGGAGGGCCCCCACAGATACGCAGTATTTT
TRBJ2-7 | - | TRBD1 | TRBV4-3 | 15 | CASSSEDRGVLEQYF | TGCGCCAGCAGCTCCGAGGACAGGGGAGTTTTGGAGCAGTACTTC
TRBJ2-1 | - | - | TRBV27 | 13 | CASSLAPSNEQFF | TGTGCCAGCAGTTTAGCCCCCTCCAATGAGCAGTTCTTC
TRBJ2-2 | - | TRBD2 | TRBV5-6 | 15 | CASSRTSGDTGELFF | TGTGCCAGCAGCAGGACTAGCGGGGACACCGGGGAGCTGTTTTTT
TRBJ1-5 | - | TRBD1 | TRBV5-8 | 19 | CASSLTGTGGRGSNQPQHF | TGTGCCAGCAGCTTAACCGGGACAGGGGGACGGGGGAGCAATCAGCCCCAGCATTTT
TRBJ2-7 | - | TRBD2 | TRBV10-2 | 12 | CASSGGGFEQYF | TGCGCCAGCAGTGGGGGAGGGTTCGAGCAGTACTTC
TRBJ1-5 | - | TRBD1 | TRBV27 | 17 | CASSPVGGQGANQPQHF | TGTGCCAGCAGTCCAGTAGGCGGACAGGGGGCTAATCAGCCCCAGCATTTT
TRBJ2-1 | - | - | TRBV29-1 | 15 | CSVETPGLVYNEQFF | TGCAGCGTTGAGACTCCGGGACTGGTCTACAATGAGCAGTTCTTC
TRBJ1-2 | - | - | TRBV7-9 | 12 | CASSWGTYGYTF | TGTGCCAGCAGCTGGGGGACTTATGGCTACACCTTC
TRBJ1-1 | - | - | TRBV5-6 | 14 | CASSPSQGWFEAFF | TGTGCCAGCAGCCCCAGTCAGGGGTGGTTTGAAGCTTTCTTT
TRBJ2-7 | - | - | TRBV6-1 | 13 | CASSLRENYEQYF | TGTGCCAGCAGCCTCAGGGAAAACTACGAGCAGTACTTC
TRBJ1-1 | - | - | TRBV19 | 13 | CASSISVNTEAFF | TGTGCCAGTAGTATCTCGGTGAACACTGAAGCTTTCTTT
TRBJ2-3 | - | TRBD2 | TRBV5-8 | 17 | CASSFPVLAGGPETQYF | TGTGCCAGCAGCTTCCCCGTCCTAGCGGGAGGGCCTGAGACGCAGTATTTT
TRBJ1-3 | once | TRBD1 | TRBV18 | 16 | CASSELGQASGNTIYF | TGTGCCAGCTCAGAATTAGGACAGGCCTCTGGAAACACCATATATTTT
TRBJ2-5 | - | - | TRBV27 | 12 | CASSFLQETQYF | TGTGCCAGCAGTTTCCTCCAAGAGACCCAGTACTTC
TRBJ1-2 | once | - | TRBV7-2 | 15 | CASPPPQGNLGGYTF | TGTGCCAGCCCACCGCCCCAGGGGAACCTGGGGGGCTACACCTTC
TRBJ1-1 | - | - | TRBV18 | 15 | CASSPSRLAGTEAFF | TGTGCCAGCTCACCATCGCGGTTAGCGGGCACTGAAGCTTTCTTT
TRBJ2-7 | - | - | TRBV7-6 | 14 | CASSLAPGAYEQYF | TGTGCCAGCAGCTTAGCGCCAGGGGCCTACGAGCAGTACTTC
TRBJ2-7 | - | - | TRBV28 | 14 | CASSLLPESYEQYF | TGTGCCAGCAGTTTATTACCAGAATCCTACGAGCAGTACTTC
TRBJ2-3 | - | - | TRBV27 | 13 | CASSPPGTDTQYF | TGTGCCAGCAGTCCCCCCGGCACAGATACGCAGTATTTT
TRBJ2-1 | - | - | TRBV14 | 17 | CASSQLGLRAQYNEQFF | TGTGCCAGCAGCCAACTCGGGTTGAGGGCCCAATACAATGAGCAGTTCTTC
TRBJ2-7 | - | TRBD2 | TRBV7-3 | 13 | CASSLGLASEQYF | TGTGCCAGCAGCTTAGGACTAGCGAGCGAGCAGTACTTC
TRBJ2-3 | - | - | TRBV7-9 | 12 | CASSWVIDTQYF | TGTGCCAGCAGCTGGGTCATAGATACGCAGTATTTT
TRBJ2-1 | - | TRBD2 | TRBV4-1 | 16 | CASSHTPGLGTNEQFF | TGCGCCAGCAGCCATACTCCGGGACTAGGTACGAATGAGCAGTTCTTC